A single sample is the source of the 32 T cell receptor beta chains below, sequenced in a study of post-analysis software for immune sequencing data. Study-level points and caveats: Elevated frequency relative to controls characterized several TRBV segments in patients, TRBV5-6, TRBV5-1 and TRBV20-1 among them.

No antigen has been identified for these receptors. Tagging with unique molecular identifiers was a feature of the TCR beta cDNA libraries. TCRdb analysed the PCR reads with MiXCR anew, one entry per CDR3 protein. Counted here are about 760,000 distinct CDR3 sequences, 25% to 30% occurring once; the ten biggest clones make up more than 0.45%. The sample comprised blood. Receptors were obtained from a girl under 18 with multiple sclerosis.

This clonotype was counted many times. The chain is built from TRBV7-2 and TRBJ1-2, with a weak D call TRBD1 (5 bases). Trimming left V 3 bases short and J 1 base short, with 12 bases between. This CDR3 spans 15 amino acids. Germline CDR1 is SGHTA and CDR2 is FQGNSA. Written as DNA, the CDR3 is TGTGCCAGCAGCTTGGGGGACGTAAATAACTATGGCTACACCTTC. It is translated as CASSLGDVNNYGYTF.

The chain is built from TRBV7-2 and TRBJ1-6; no definite D call. The germline V and J ends were trimmed by 2 bases and 9 bases, with 5 bases remaining between them. This CDR3 is 12 amino acids long. CDR1 SGHTA and CDR2 FQGNSA come from the germline V gene. The CDR3 loop is CASSLTGSPLHF. The DNA of the CDR3 is TGTGCCAGCAGCTTAACGGGTTCACCCCTCCACTTT.

This clonotype was picked up a small number of times. This sequence joins TRBV28 and TRBJ2-7; D is possibly TRBD2 (6 bases). Trimming stripped 6 bases from V and 7 bases from J, with 22 bases between. The CDR3 totals 15 residues. Germline V gives CDR1 MDHEN, CDR2 SYDVKM. The CDR3 is CASRGLGTRPLEQYF. DNA for the CDR3: TGTGCCAGCAGAGGGTTGGGGACTCGGCCTCTGGAGCAGTACTTC.

The gene calls are TRBV9 and TRBJ2-5; D gene uncertain. Germline CDR1 SGDLS, CDR2 YYNGEE. V dropped 0 bases and J dropped 1 base, with 7 bases sitting between them. The CDR3 length is 14 residues. CDR3 amino acids: CASSVAGSQETQYF. CDR3 DNA sequence: TGTGCCAGCAGCGTAGCGGGCAGCCAAGAGACCCAGTACTTC.

This clonotype was observed at least ten times. This sequence joins TRBV7-2 and TRBJ2-5; no reliable D call. V was clipped by 3 bases and J by 11 bases, with 13 bases between them. The length of the CDR3 is 12 residues. CDR1 SGHTA and CDR2 FQGNSA come from the germline V gene. The CDR3 loop is CASSFRVGEQYF. CDR3 coding DNA: TGTGCCAGCAGCTTTAGGGTCGGAGAGCAGTACTTC.

The CDR3 nucleotides read TGTGCCAGCAGCCGGACTAGCTTCGACGAGCAGTACTTC. It is translated as CASSRTSFDEQYF. The chain links TRBV7-9 to TRBJ2-7, with 8 nucleotides matching TRBD2. J gave up 5 bases and V 5 bases, and 5 bases lay outside the gene matches. The CDR3 sequence is 13 residues long. Per germline, CDR1 SEHNR and CDR2 FQNEAQ (reference sequence). The entire variable domain, with the rest obtained from reference TRBV7-9 and TRBJ2-7, is as follows: DTGVSQNPRHKITKRGQNVTFRCDPISEHNRLYWYRQTLGQGPEFLTYFQNEAQLEKSRLLSDRFSAERPKGSFSTLEIQRTEQGDSAMYLCASSRTSFDEQYFGPGTRLTVT.

The chain has TRBV10-3 and TRBJ1-1; D remains ambiguous. Germline CDR1 reads ENHRY; CDR2 reads SYGVKD. Trimming took 4 bases from V and 1 from J, leaving 10 bases between them. The CDR3 contains 14 residues. The CDR3, as DNA: TGTGCCATCAGTGGCGAGATCGGGAACACTGAAGCTTTCTTT. It is translated as CAISGEIGNTEAFF.

The V call is TRBV7-3, the J call TRBJ2-3; 8 bases fit TRBD1. Germline V gene data show CDR1 as SGHTA and CDR2 as FQGTGA. Trimming cost V 5 bases and J 4 bases; bases outside gene matches: 11. The length of the CDR3 is 16 residues. The CDR3 nucleotides read TGTGCCAGCAGCCCCGAACGACAGGGGTACGCAGATACGCAGTATTTT. Translating it yields CASSPERQGYADTQYF.

The V gene is TRBV5-4, the J gene TRBJ2-1; no definite D call. V dropped 0 bases and J dropped 8 bases, with 12 bases sitting between them. Germline V CDR1 and CDR2: SGHNT, YYREEE (reference sequence). The CDR3 totals 14 residues. CDR3 sequence reads: CASSLDPGRDEQFF. In DNA, the CDR3 is TGTGCCAGCAGCTTGGACCCAGGTCGGGATGAGCAGTTCTTC.

The table lists this clonotype with a few counts. The rearrangement joins TRBV7-9 to TRBJ2-1; 12 positions match TRBD2. This CDR3 is 15 amino acids long. With 5 bases clipped from V and 10 bases from J, the junction kept 9 bases outside the gene matches. Germline CDR1 SEHNR, CDR2 FQNEAQ (reference sequence). The CDR3 reads CASSLPRTSGTEQFF. The CDR3 region has the DNA TGTGCCAGCAGCCTGCCTCGGACTAGCGGGACCGAGCAGTTCTTC.

This clonotype was observed at least ten times. The chain couples TRBV7-2 to TRBJ2-6, with D perhaps being TRBD1 or TRBD2 (5 bases each). V lost 1 base and J 0 bases, leaving 7 bases between the germline ends. The germline gives CDR1 SGHTA, CDR2 FQGNSA. This CDR3 contains 16 residues. The CDR3 sequence: CASSLVGASGANVLTF. The DNA for the CDR3 is TGTGCCAGCAGCTTAGTCGGGGCCTCTGGGGCCAACGTCCTGACTTTC.

This sequence joins TRBV5-1 and TRBJ2-2, with TRBD2 as a possible D gene (6 bases). V was shortened by 0 bases and J by 7 bases, with 10 bases between the two germline ends. Germline CDR1 reads SGHRS; CDR2 reads YFSETQ. The CDR3 spans 14 residues. The CDR3 spells CASSLGGESGELFF. The CDR3 region has the DNA TGCGCCAGCAGCTTGGGCGGGGAGAGCGGGGAGCTGTTTTTT.

Concerning this clonotype: Sequence at one end of the junction differs from germline and may be a read error. CDR3 residues: CASSLGGLAGISYNEQFF. In DNA, the CDR3 is TGTGCCAGCAGCTTAGGGGGACTAGCGGGAATATCCTACAATGAGCAGTTCTTC. This sequence joins TRBV5-1 and TRBJ2-1; 13 bases are a match to TRBD2. CDR1 and CDR2 (germline): SGHRS, YFSETQ. The CDR3 totals 18 residues.

The chain combines TRBV3-1 with TRBJ2-7, with 14 bases matching TRBD2. The J call is in doubt because the DNA end fits TRBJ2-5 better. The CDR3 is 19 residues long. Germline CDR1 LGHDT, CDR2 YNNKEL (reference sequence). The CDR3 loop reads CASSPSWTSGRTLGETQYF. CDR3 DNA: TGTGCCAGCAGCCCGAGCTGGACTAGCGGGAGGACCCTGGGGGAGACCCAGTACTTC.

This chain links TRBV18 with TRBJ2-5; D gene unclear. The J call is doubtful: the DNA matches TRBJ2-7 better. The CDR3 runs 14 residues. Germline V lookup: CDR1 KGHSH, CDR2 LQKENI. DNA for the CDR3: TGTGCCAGCTCACCATCTTATACGGCCGCCGAGCAGTACTTC. Its protein is CASSPSYTAAEQYF.

This clonotype appeared a single time. V and J are TRBV6-1 and TRBJ2-3, with 9 bases fitting TRBD2. V gave up 7 bases and J gave up 4 bases; unmatched junction bases: 12. The V gene's germline CDR1 is MNHNS and CDR2 SASEGT. The CDR3 spans 16 residues. CDR3 nucleotides: TGTGCCAGCAAGCCGAGGGCTAGCGGGGATTCAGATACGCAGTATTTT. This gives the protein CASKPRASGDSDTQYF.

The gene calls are TRBV10-3 and TRBJ2-3; 9 nucleotides align to TRBD2. V dropped 6 bases and J dropped 6; count of bases not matched to a gene: 7. CDR3 length: 14 amino acids. Germline V CDR1 and CDR2: ENHRY, SYGVKD. DNA for the CDR3: TGTGCCATCAGGCGGGGGGGGAGGTCGGATACGCAGTATTTT. It codes for CAIRRGGRSDTQYF.

J is TRBJ2-5 and V is TRBV5-6; D assignment may be TRBD1 or TRBD2 (5 bases each). V was shortened by 2 bases and J by 3 bases, with 11 bases between the two germline ends. CDR3 length: 14 residues. The germline V gene encodes CDR1 SGHDT and CDR2 YYEEEE. As DNA, the CDR3 is TGTGCCAGCAGCTTCTCCGGGACGGAAGAGACCCAGTACTTC. This encodes CASSFSGTEETQYF.

This clonotype was counted many times. The CDR3 loop is CASSQGWASGGSNEQFF. The CDR3, as DNA: TGCGCCAGCAGCCAAGGGTGGGCTAGCGGGGGGTCGAATGAGCAGTTCTTC. V gene TRBV4-1 combines with J gene TRBJ2-1, with 11 bases identical to TRBD2. Per germline, CDR1 MGHRA and CDR2 YSYEKL. The CDR3 has 17 residues. With 1 base clipped from V and 7 bases from J, the junction kept 9 bases outside the gene matches.

The chain links TRBV4-3 to TRBJ2-5; D gene uncertain. The CDR3 length is 15 residues. Looked up from germline, CDR1 is LGHNA and CDR2 is YSLEER. V gave up 0 bases and J gave up 5 bases, with 13 bases separating them. The CDR3 bases are TGCGCCAGCAGCCAAGATCCCGGACCTCGGGAGACCCAGTACTTC. Protein product: CASSQDPGPRETQYF.

This clonotype was counted between two and nine times. The chain carries TRBV29-1 and TRBJ2-1, with TRBD2 matching over 8 bases. The DNA matches TRBJ2-7 better at its end, which makes the J call doubtful. The germline CDR1 and CDR2 sequences are SQVTM and ANQGSEA. This CDR3 contains 17 residues. CDR3 nucleotide sequence: TGCAGCGGCAAGGGTGCGTCAGCGGGAGATCGCTACAATGAGCAGTACTTC. Translated, it gives CSGKGASAGDRYNEQYF.

The gene calls are TRBV5-5 and TRBJ1-5; D ambiguous. Germline V CDR1 and CDR2: SGHKS, YYEKEE (reference sequence). V lost 4 bases, J lost 0 bases, and 14 bases lay in between. The CDR3 is 16 amino acids. The CDR3 loop is CASSPTPSSSNQPQHF. The CDR3 nucleotides are TGTGCCAGCAGCCCGACCCCTAGCTCTAGCAATCAGCCCCAGCATTTT.

V gene TRBV2 combines with J gene TRBJ1-1; D is uncertain. Between the trimmed V and J ends, which lost 8 bases and 10 bases, there was a span of 11 bases. The CDR3 consists of 10 residues. Germline CDR1 and CDR2: SNHLY and FYNNEI. The CDR3 bases are TGTGCCAGCTCTACTCTTGGAGCTTTCTTT. It yields the protein CASSTLGAFF.

With respect to this clonotype: This sequence may be a read error, since a much larger clone differs from it by one base. The V call is TRBV12-3 or TRBV12-4, the J call TRBJ2-5, with 11 nucleotides matching TRBD2. This CDR3 spans 15 amino acids. The CDR3 DNA follows: TGTGCCGGCAGTTCCATAGCGGGAGGGGTGGAGACCCAGTACTTC. Translation gives CAGSSIAGGVETQYF.

This clonotype was observed many times. The chain couples TRBV7-2 to TRBJ2-3; the D is unclear. CDR1 and CDR2 (germline): SGHTA, FQGNSA. V was clipped by 4 bases and J by 6 bases, with 8 bases between them. The CDR3 is 12 residues long. The CDR3 DNA reads TGTGCCAGCAGCTCATATTCGGATACGCAGTATTTT. Residues: CASSSYSDTQYF.

CDR3 sequence reads: CASSLSGTGASGSQETQYF. The CDR3 DNA reads as TGCGCCAGCAGCTTGTCCGGGACAGGGGCTTCGGGAAGCCAAGAGACCCAGTACTTC. The chain uses TRBV5-1 and TRBJ2-5, with 10 bases aligning to TRBD1. Germline CDR1 reads SGHRS; CDR2 reads YFSETQ. V gave up 1 base and J gave up 1 base; unmatched junction bases: 13. This CDR3 is built from 19 residues.

This clonotype was seen ten or more times. CDR3 sequence: CASSLTANTEAFF. The CDR3 nucleotides read TGCGCCAGCAGCTTGACAGCGAACACTGAAGCTTTCTTT. The chain has TRBV5-1 and TRBJ1-1; D not resolved. The V end lost 1 base, the J end lost 1 base, and 5 bases lay between the germline ends. This CDR3 is built from 13 residues. Germline CDR1 SGHRS, CDR2 YFSETQ. The full variable domain, its missing parts supplied by reference TRBV5-1 and TRBJ1-1, is KAGVTQTPRYLIKTRGQQVTLSCSPISGHRSVSWYQQTPGQGLQFLFEYFSETQRNKGNFPGRFSGRQFSNSRSEMNVSTLELGDSALYLCASSLTANTEAFFGQGTRLTVV.

For this clonotype: This likely comes from a read error, as the CDR3 has no conserved phenylalanine or tryptophan at its end. V gene TRBV20-1 combines with J gene TRBJ1-3; D perhaps matches TRBD1 (5 bases). V lost 4 bases and J 1 base, leaving 11 bases between the germline ends. The CDR3 extends over 14 amino acids. Per the germline V gene, CDR1 is DFQATT and CDR2 is SNEGSKA (reference sequence). The CDR3 DNA sequence: TGCAGTGCTATTTGCAGGGAATCTGGAAACACCATATATTGT. Its protein is CSAICRESGNTIYC.

The sample holds many counts of this clonotype. The CDR3 nucleotides read TGCAGCGTTGAAAGCTCTGGGGCCAACGTCCTGACTTTC. This gives the protein CSVESSGANVLTF. This chain uses TRBV29-1 with TRBJ2-6; no definite D call. V dropped 2 bases and J dropped 0 bases, with 2 bases sitting between them. The CDR3 sequence is 13 residues long. Germline CDR1 is SQVTM and CDR2 is ANQGSEA.

This chain joins TRBV5-1 and TRBJ2-7, with 8 bases that match TRBD1. The V segment lost 5 bases and the J segment 0 bases; nucleotides outside the gene matches: 7. Germline V gives CDR1 SGHRS, CDR2 YFSETQ. The CDR3 runs 15 residues. For the CDR3, the DNA is TGCGCCAGCAGACGTACAGGGGGGAGCTCCTACGAGCAGTACTTC. Amino acid sequence: CASRRTGGSSYEQYF.

The chain couples TRBV15 to TRBJ1-4; 7 positions match TRBD1. There are 14 residues in the CDR3. Germline lookup yields CDR1 LNHNV and CDR2 YYDKDF (reference sequence). The V gene end was trimmed by 7 bases and the J gene end by 7 bases; junction bases not matched to a gene: 9. The CDR3 region has the DNA TGTGCCACCACGCGAGGGGGCGGATCTGAAAAACTGTTTTTT. Its protein is CATTRGGGSEKLFF.

This clonotype was counted between two and nine times. The chain's CDR3 is CASSLFHNEQFF. In DNA, the CDR3 is TGTGCCAGCAGTTTATTCCACAATGAGCAGTTCTTC. The chain is built from TRBV28 and TRBJ2-1; the D is unclear. The CDR3 has 12 residues. V was trimmed by 1 base and J by 5 bases, leaving 3 bases between them. Germline assignment: CDR1 MDHEN and CDR2 SYDVKM.